This paragraph reports one T cell receptor beta chain. The target antigen is unknown. A sample-barcoded 5' primer and a J-beta primer mix were used in a second PCR of roughly 7 to 11 cycles. TCRdb re-derived calls from the 5' RACE reads in MiXCR, one entry per CDR3 protein. Counted here are about 1.4 million distinct CDR3 sequences, 55% to 75% occurring once; the ten biggest clones make up about 6.7%. Trimming stripped 0 bases from V and 7 bases from J, with 12 bases between. The V gene's germline CDR1 is SGHVS and CDR2 FNYEAQ. The CDR3 contains 14 residues. The sample is drawn from a study of blood T cells in healthy people across ages. General study results and limits: TCR beta diversity per million T cells fell roughly linearly with age.

The material sequenced was blood. This chain uses TRBV7-6 with TRBJ1-2; TRBD1 might be the D (6 bases). The source is a man aged 18 to 35 in good health. The CDR3 is CASSLAGAASGYTF. CDR3 in DNA: TGTGCCAGCAGCTTAGCGGGGGCGGCGAGTGGCTACACCTTC.